The 23 T cell receptor beta chains below come from one sample, sequenced in a study of blood T cell repertoires in COVID-19. Clones were sequenced by immunoSEQ multiplex PCR, and TCRdb holds only the in-frame ones, with some missing. The sample lists around 24,000 clones, around 90% seen once, with 25% to 30% in the top ten. The sample taken for sequencing was peripheral blood. The receptor source for this set is a man in his 70s with COVID-19, enrolled during active disease.

This clone has more than one count but fewer than ten. CDR3 coding DNA: TGTGCCAGTAGCGACTTTGGACAGGGGAAAGAGACCCAGTACTTC. Its protein product is CASSDFGQGKETQYF. The chain recombines TRBV19 with TRBJ2-5, with TRBD1 matching 9 bases. The CDR3 consists of 15 residues. Germline loops: CDR1 LNHDA, CDR2 SQIVND (reference sequence). With V trimmed by 6 bases and J by 3 bases, 8 bases remained unmatched.

The V and J genes are TRBV6-5 and TRBJ1-5; 7 bases line up with TRBD1. The junction had 7 bases not matched to a gene; V was cut back by 8 bases and J by 0 bases. This CDR3 has 15 amino acids. Germline CDR1 reads MNHEY; CDR2 reads SVGAGI. The CDR3 DNA follows: TGTGCCAGCGGGGGAGACAGGGCTAGCAATCAGCCCCAGCATTTT. Translated, it gives CASGGDRASNQPQHF.

V gene TRBV7-9 combines with J gene TRBJ1-6, with 8 bases that match TRBD1. The junction had 11 bases not matched to a gene; V was cut back by 10 bases and J by 9 bases. CDR1 and CDR2 (germline): SEHNR, FQNEAQ (reference sequence). The CDR3 has 14 amino acids. CDR3 sequence: CATTLGTGVSPLHF. CDR3 DNA: TGTGCCACTACCCTAGGGACAGGCGTTTCACCCCTCCACTTT.

The chain joins TRBV19 to TRBJ1-2, with 7 bases identical to TRBD1. Germline values: CDR1 LNHDA, CDR2 SQIVND (reference sequence). This CDR3 is 15 amino acids long. With V trimmed by 10 bases and J by 8 bases, 19 bases remained unmatched. Here the CDR3 DNA reads TGTGCCACCTCGATATATCCCCTCGACAGGGTCGGCTACACCTTC. It yields the protein CATSIYPLDRVGYTF.

This clone was seen a handful of times. The rearrangement links TRBV2 to TRBJ2-2, with D possibly matching TRBD1 (6 bases). The CDR3 runs 15 residues. Between the trimmed V and J ends, which lost 6 bases and 0 bases, there was a span of 11 bases. Germline V lookup: CDR1 SNHLY, CDR2 FYNNEI. The DNA of the CDR3 is TGTGCCAGCAGCCCCCAGGGGCCGAACACCGGGGAGCTGTTTTTT. Its translation: CASSPQGPNTGELFF.

This chain joins TRBV3-1 (or the pseudogene TRBV3-2) and TRBJ2-1; the D is unclear. The ends were cut back, 4 bases at V and 9 bases at J, with 7 bases in the middle. This CDR3 is 11 amino acids long. In germline, CDR1 is LGHDT, CDR2 YNNKEL (reference sequence). In DNA, the CDR3 is TGTGCCAGCAGCCGCACAAGTGAGCAGTTCTTC. This gives the protein CASSRTSEQFF.

This sequence joins TRBV25-1 and TRBJ2-1; TRBD1 agrees at 7 bases. Unmatched junction bases numbered 9, after V lost 1 base and J lost 0 bases. The CDR3 covers 18 residues. Germline V gene sequence: CDR1 MGHDK, CDR2 SYGVNS. The CDR3 here is CASSESGTVKTSYNEQFF. For the CDR3, the DNA is TGTGCCAGCAGTGAATCTGGGACAGTCAAAACCTCCTACAATGAGCAGTTCTTC.

The chain's CDR3 is CASSIGYRVGGNTEAFF. The CDR3 DNA sequence: TGTGCCAGTAGTATTGGTTACAGGGTTGGGGGTAACACTGAAGCTTTCTTT. The V call is TRBV19, the J call TRBJ1-1; possible D gene TRBD1, 6 bases. Germline-derived CDR1 and CDR2 are LNHDA and SQIVND (reference sequence). This CDR3 contains 17 residues. The germline V and J ends were trimmed by 3 bases and 2 bases, with 19 bases remaining between them.

The V gene is TRBV5-4, the J gene TRBJ1-1; D gene ambiguous. Germline values: CDR1 SGHNT, CDR2 YYREEE (reference sequence). The V gene lost 10 bases and the J gene lost 2 bases, with 18 bases spanning the gap. The CDR3 totals 14 residues. The CDR3 sequence is CAGTGVAGNTEAFF. The CDR3 DNA reads as TGTGCCGGCACTGGGGTCGCGGGAAACACTGAAGCTTTCTTT.

The V call is TRBV6-5, the J call TRBJ1-6, with D possibly being TRBD1 (5 bases). The length of the CDR3 is 15 residues. Between the trimmed V and J ends, which lost 6 bases and 7 bases, there was a span of 16 bases. CDR1 and CDR2 (germline): MNHEY, SVGAGI. The CDR3 nucleotides are TGTGCCAGCAGGTCGACCGCGGGGGTAAATTCACCCCTCCACTTT. It codes for CASRSTAGVNSPLHF.

The genes are TRBV7-2 and TRBJ1-2; D is undetermined. Germline lookup yields CDR1 SGHTA and CDR2 FQGNSA. Trimming cost V 2 bases and J 5 bases, with 12 bases left between them. The CDR3 sequence is 14 residues long. The chain's CDR3 is CASSLIGAQYGYTF. The CDR3 coding sequence is TGTGCCAGCAGCTTAATCGGAGCCCAGTATGGCTACACCTTC.

J is TRBJ1-1 and V is TRBV5-1; TRBD1 matches 8 bases. Germline V gene data show CDR1 as SGHRS and CDR2 as YFSETQ. There are 14 residues in the CDR3. The junction had 2 bases not matched to a gene; V was cut back by 0 bases and J by 4 bases. The CDR3 loop is CASSLGQGFTEAFF. CDR3 in DNA: TGCGCCAGCAGCTTGGGACAGGGGTTCACTGAAGCTTTCTTT. Filled out from reference TRBV5-1 and TRBJ1-1, the complete variable domain reads KAGVTQTPRYLIKTRGQQVTLSCSPISGHRSVSWYQQTPGQGLQFLFEYFSETQRNKGNFPGRFSGRQFSNSRSEMNVSTLELGDSALYLCASSLGQGFTEAFFGQGTRLTVV.

The V gene is TRBV6-6, the J gene TRBJ1-1; D unclear. Trimming left V 2 bases short and J 7 bases short, with 17 bases between. This CDR3 is 15 amino acids long. CDR1 and CDR2 (germline): MNHNY, SVGAGI (reference sequence). The chain's CDR3 is CASSYPPSGDVEAFF. The CDR3, as DNA: TGTGCCAGCAGTTACCCACCCAGCGGGGATGTTGAAGCTTTCTTT.

V usage is TRBV2 and J usage is TRBJ2-2; D is undetermined. This CDR3 is built from 15 residues. V lost 6 bases and J lost 1, with 12 bases in between. From germline, CDR1 is SNHLY and CDR2 FYNNEI. CDR3 in DNA: TGTGCCAGCAGCGAGACACCCCTGAACACCGGGGAGCTGTTTTTT. Its translation: CASSETPLNTGELFF.

The chain employs TRBV11-2 and TRBJ2-5, with 9 bases matching TRBD1. This CDR3 has 14 amino acids. The junction had 8 bases not matched to a gene; V was cut back by 5 bases and J by 7 bases. Germline CDR1 and CDR2: SGHAT and FQNNGV. As DNA, the CDR3 is TGTGCCAGCAGCCCGCCGTGGGGACAGGGGACCCAGTACTTC. Amino acid sequence: CASSPPWGQGTQYF.

This clone was seen a single time. The rearrangement joins TRBV6-5 to TRBJ2-1; TRBD2 matches at 13 bases. V lost 2 bases and J lost 4; bases outside the gene matches: 2. CDR1 MNHEY and CDR2 SVGAGI come from the germline V gene. The CDR3 has 16 residues. The DNA for the CDR3 is TGTGCCAGCAGTTACGGGACTAGCGGGGTTTACAATGAGCAGTTCTTC. Translating it yields CASSYGTSGVYNEQFF.

J is TRBJ1-5 and V is TRBV2, with TRBD1 matching over 8 bases. Germline CDR1 reads SNHLY; CDR2 reads FYNNEI. The CDR3 sequence is 14 residues long. The trim removed 3 bases at V and 11 bases at J, leaving 9 bases unmatched. The CDR3 sequence: CASSDTGGISSQHF. CDR3 nucleotide sequence: TGTGCCAGCAGTGACACAGGGGGGATATCGTCCCAGCATTTT.

J is TRBJ2-1 and V is TRBV5-5; 7 nucleotides align to TRBD1. V lost 2 bases and J lost 6; bases outside the gene matches: 2. The V gene's germline CDR1 is SGHKS and CDR2 YYEKEE (reference sequence). The CDR3 contains 13 residues. The CDR3 sequence: CASSFGTVNEQFF. CDR3 sequence (DNA): TGTGCCAGCAGCTTTGGGACAGTCAATGAGCAGTTCTTC. Full variable domain (outside the CDR3, taken from reference TRBV5-5 and TRBJ2-1): DAGVTQSPTHLIKTRGQQVTLRCSPISGHKSVSWYQQVLGQGPQFIFQYYEKEERGRGNFPDRFSARQFPNYSSELNVNALLLGDSALYLCASSFGTVNEQFFGPGTRLTVL.

V is TRBV2 and J is TRBJ2-1, with a tentative D call TRBD2 (6 bases). CDR3 length: 17 residues. CDR1 and CDR2 (germline): SNHLY, FYNNEI. The V end was cut by 8 bases, the J end by 5 bases, with 25 bases between. The CDR3 coding sequence is TGTGCCAGCGCGGGCTTAGGTTGGGGGGAGTCGAACAATGAGCAGTTCTTC. Its protein is CASAGLGWGESNNEQFF.

This chain connects TRBV2 to TRBJ1-5; tentatively, D is TRBD1 (6 bases). The CDR3 spans 15 residues. The germline CDR1 and CDR2 sequences are SNHLY and FYNNEI. Trimming took off 6 bases at V and 2 bases at J, with 14 bases between the two ends. CDR3 nucleotide sequence: TGTGCCAGCAGCAGGGACACCGAGGGCAATCAGCCCCAGCATTTT. Translating gives CASSRDTEGNQPQHF. Combining the CDR3 with reference TRBV2 and TRBJ1-5 gives the whole variable domain EPEVTQTPSHQVTQMGQEVILRCVPISNHLYFYWYRQILGQKVEFLVSFYNNEISEKSEIFDDQFSVERPDGSNFTLKIRSTKLEDSAMYFCASSRDTEGNQPQHFGDGTRLSIL.

The chain combines TRBV15 with TRBJ2-1; unclear D gene. The CDR3 totals 15 residues. Germline CDR1 and CDR2: LNHNV and YYDKDF (reference sequence). The germline V and J ends were trimmed by 1 base and 0 bases, with 7 bases remaining between them. The CDR3 spells CATSRVGSSYNEQFF. In DNA form, the CDR3 reads TGTGCCACCAGCAGAGTTGGTAGCTCCTACAATGAGCAGTTCTTC.

The chain couples TRBV2 to TRBJ2-1; D uncertain. Germline lookup yields CDR1 SNHLY and CDR2 FYNNEI. The CDR3 totals 15 residues. V dropped 1 base and J dropped 6 bases, with 13 bases sitting between them. CDR3 region: CASSEGLQSLNEQFF. CDR3 sequence (DNA): TGTGCCAGCAGTGAAGGCCTTCAAAGCCTCAATGAGCAGTTCTTC.

The chain recombines TRBV18 with TRBJ1-1, with no clear D. Trimming took off 2 bases at V and 1 base at J, with 11 bases between the two ends. CDR1 is KGHSH, CDR2 LQKENI, per germline. CDR3 size: 15 residues. Written as DNA, the CDR3 is TGTGCCAGCTCACCAAGCCAAACAGCGAACACTGAAGCTTTCTTT. This encodes CASSPSQTANTEAFF.